The rows below give T cell receptor beta chains drawn from one sample of a study of blood T cell repertoires in COVID-19. The method was immunoSEQ multiplex PCR; TCRdb's version includes in-frame clones alone and lacks a portion of them. The sample consists of about 200,000 clones, about four fifths of them appearing once. Input material: peripheral blood. These receptors all stem from a middle-aged woman with active or convalescent COVID-19. CDR3s include the opening cysteine and the closing phenylalanine or tryptophan. D genes are given only for firm matches. Clone sizes are given selectively: once, few, many, or a class where the clone is expanded.

CDR3nt: TGTGCCAGCAGTGACCGAGGGGGCTCCTACGAGCAGTACTTC; CDR3aa: CASSDRGGSYEQYF; v_gene: TRBV2; abundance: once; d_gene: NA; j_gene: TRBJ2-7
CDR3nt: TGTGCCAGCTTCTTCGGGGGGTCCTCCTACGAGCAGTACTTC; CDR3aa: CASFFGGSSYEQYF; v_gene: TRBV2; abundance: NA; d_gene: TRBD2; j_gene: TRBJ2-7
CDR3nt: TGTGCCAGCAGCAATGGACAGGGGTGGACTGAAGCTTTCTTT; CDR3aa: CASSNGQGWTEAFF; v_gene: TRBV7-2; abundance: few; d_gene: TRBD1; j_gene: TRBJ1-1
CDR3nt: TGCGCCAGCAGCACTACTAGCGGCTACGAGCAGTACTTC; CDR3aa: CASSTTSGYEQYF; v_gene: TRBV5-1; abundance: NA; d_gene: TRBD2; j_gene: TRBJ2-7
CDR3nt: TGTGCCAGCACCGGGGGGGACGGGGACATCGCTGAAGCTTTCTTT; CDR3aa: CASTGGDGDIAEAFF; v_gene: TRBV6-5; abundance: NA; d_gene: NA; j_gene: TRBJ1-1
CDR3nt: TGCGCCAGCAGCTTGGGACAGGATAATGAAAAACTGTTTTTT; CDR3aa: CASSLGQDNEKLFF; v_gene: TRBV5-1; abundance: NA; d_gene: NA; j_gene: TRBJ1-4
CDR3nt: TGCGCCAGCAGCCAAGAAGCGACAGGGGGCGCGAAGGGCTACACCTTC; CDR3aa: CASSQEATGGAKGYTF; v_gene: TRBV4-3; abundance: NA; d_gene: TRBD1; j_gene: TRBJ1-2
CDR3nt: TGTGCCAGCAGCTTGCCCAGGGGTGCTAACTATGGCTACACCTTC; CDR3aa: CASSLPRGANYGYTF; v_gene: TRBV5-6; abundance: NA; d_gene: NA; j_gene: TRBJ1-2
CDR3nt: TGTGCCAGCAGGGACAGGGGCCGCAACACCGGGGAGCTGTTTTTT; CDR3aa: CASRDRGRNTGELFF; v_gene: TRBV11-3; abundance: NA; d_gene: TRBD1; j_gene: TRBJ2-2
CDR3nt: TGTGCTAGTGGTTTGAAAGTTGTCGGACAGGGGTCCATCTATTCGCCCTATGGCTACACCTTC; CDR3aa: CASGLKVVGQGSIYSPYGYTF; v_gene: TRBV12-5; abundance: NA; d_gene: TRBD1; j_gene: TRBJ1-2
CDR3nt: TGTGCCAGCAGTTTCCTTAATCAGCCCCAGCATTTT; CDR3aa: CASSFLNQPQHF; v_gene: TRBV27; abundance: NA; d_gene: NA; j_gene: TRBJ1-5
CDR3nt: TGTGCCGGAAATGGGGGGGACAGGGTTCCCGAAAAACTGTTTTTT; CDR3aa: CAGNGGDRVPEKLFF; v_gene: TRBV7-9; abundance: NA; d_gene: TRBD1; j_gene: TRBJ1-4
CDR3nt: TGTGCCACCAGCGACACCACAGATACGCAGTATTTT; CDR3aa: CATSDTTDTQYF; v_gene: TRBV15; abundance: NA; d_gene: NA; j_gene: TRBJ2-3
CDR3nt: TGTGCCAGCTTACGTGAGGGCTATAGCAATCAGCCCCAGCATTTT; CDR3aa: CASLREGYSNQPQHF; v_gene: TRBV6-6; abundance: NA; d_gene: NA; j_gene: TRBJ1-5
CDR3nt: TGTGCTAGTGGTTTGCTTTCAGGGGGGAGGCCCACTGAAGCTTTCTTT; CDR3aa: CASGLLSGGRPTEAFF; v_gene: TRBV12-5; abundance: NA; d_gene: TRBD1; j_gene: TRBJ1-1
CDR3nt: TGTGCCAGCAGCTTATTGGTAGGGGGAGAGACCCAGTACTTC; CDR3aa: CASSLLVGGETQYF; v_gene: TRBV7-3; abundance: NA; d_gene: NA; j_gene: TRBJ2-5
CDR3nt: TGTGCCAGCAGCCCCCTCGGTGCGGGAGGCAACTACGAGCAGTACTTC; CDR3aa: CASSPLGAGGNYEQYF; v_gene: TRBV14; abundance: NA; d_gene: TRBD2; j_gene: TRBJ2-7
CDR3nt: TGTGCCAGCAGCTTAGATCGGGACGAGCAGTACTTC; CDR3aa: CASSLDRDEQYF; v_gene: TRBV11-2; abundance: NA; d_gene: NA; j_gene: TRBJ2-7
CDR3nt: TGTGCCAGCAGCGTATCCATAGCTAGCGGGGCGAATGAGCAGTTCTTC; CDR3aa: CASSVSIASGANEQFF; v_gene: TRBV9; abundance: NA; d_gene: TRBD2; j_gene: TRBJ2-1
CDR3nt: TGTGCCAGCAGTGCCTACAGGGGGGCCCAGTACTTC; CDR3aa: CASSAYRGAQYF; v_gene: TRBV12-3/TRBV12-4; abundance: NA; d_gene: TRBD1; j_gene: TRBJ2-5
CDR3nt: TGTGCCAGCATCCCCGGGGCAGGGGCTATGAACACTGAAGCTTTCTTT; CDR3aa: CASIPGAGAMNTEAFF; v_gene: TRBV28; abundance: NA; d_gene: NA; j_gene: TRBJ1-1
CDR3nt: TGTGCCAGCTACCGGTATGAGGGTCGGGGCTACACCTTC; CDR3aa: CASYRYEGRGYTF; v_gene: TRBV28; abundance: NA; d_gene: NA; j_gene: TRBJ1-2